The 32 T cell receptor beta chains below all came from one sample that was sequenced in a study of T cell responses to AZD1222 COVID-19 vaccine. Here immunoSEQ multiplex PCR was the method, and the copy in TCRdb shows in-frame clones only, minus some. The table lists 200,000 or so clones, around 89% of them singletons, with around 5.8% in the top ten. The sequenced sample was peripheral blood, obtained on day 0 of AZD1222 vaccination. The receptors derive from an adult in good health.

The chain links TRBV29-1 to TRBJ2-7; the match to TRBD2 covers 13 bases. Germline V gene sequence: CDR1 SQVTM, CDR2 ANQGSEA. J gave up 4 bases and V 6 bases, and 3 bases lay outside the gene matches. The CDR3 totals 13 residues. DNA for the CDR3: TGCAGCGTAAAGGGACTAGCGGGGTACGAGCAGTACTTC. It translates to CSVKGLAGYEQYF.

The chain has TRBV4-3 and TRBJ2-1, with D perhaps TRBD2 (6 bases). V lost 0 bases and J 6 bases, leaving 21 bases between the germline ends. The germline CDR1 and CDR2 sequences are LGHNA and YSLEER. The CDR3 runs to 18 residues. The CDR3 bases are TGCGCCAGCAGCCAAGATGAGGGACTCCGCTCCCCTCTCAATGAGCAGTTCTTC. This translates into CASSQDEGLRSPLNEQFF.

This rearrangement joins TRBV18 to TRBJ1-5; D is unresolved. This CDR3 is 15 amino acids long. CDR1 is KGHSH and CDR2 is LQKENI in the germline V gene. Trimming stripped 6 bases from V and 0 bases from J, with 12 bases between. The CDR3: CASSLTPDSNQPQHF. CDR3 coding DNA: TGTGCCAGCTCCCTCACACCTGATAGCAATCAGCCCCAGCATTTT.

The table lists this clone with a count of one. The chain links TRBV7-9 to TRBJ1-1, with D tentatively TRBD1 (6 bases). CDR1 SEHNR and CDR2 FQNEAQ come from the germline V gene (reference sequence). V was cut by 5 bases and J by 3 bases, with 13 bases left in between. CDR3 length equals 14 residues. CDR3 DNA: TGTGCCAGCAGCCGGGCGGGGGCGGACACTGAAGCTTTCTTT. Its translation is CASSRAGADTEAFF.

J is TRBJ1-5 and V is TRBV6-2 or TRBV6-3; 8 bases match TRBD1. V shed 6 bases, J shed 7 bases, and the junction held 14 bases outside the gene matches. This CDR3 comprises 16 residues. Germline loops: CDR1 MNHEY, CDR2 SVGEGT. The CDR3 loop is CASSQRPTQGVQPQHF. In DNA form, the CDR3 reads TGTGCCAGCAGCCAGAGGCCGACACAGGGGGTACAGCCCCAGCATTTT.

The rearrangement joins TRBV6-2 or TRBV6-3 to TRBJ1-5, with D maybe TRBD1 (6 bases). The CDR3 is 15 amino acids. Trimming took 2 bases from V and 3 from J, leaving 11 bases between them. Looked up from germline, CDR1 is MNHEY and CDR2 is SVGEGT. The CDR3 DNA follows: TGTGCCAGCAGTTACGAGGGGGTGACCAATCAGCCCCAGCATTTT. It is translated as CASSYEGVTNQPQHF.

The chain joins TRBV6-5 to TRBJ2-1; TRBD1 agrees at 9 bases. This CDR3 comprises 15 residues. Germline lookup yields CDR1 MNHEY and CDR2 SVGAGI. Trimming cost V 7 bases and J 3 bases; bases outside gene matches: 7. Here the CDR3 reads CASTISGQGYNEQFF. CDR3 nucleotides: TGTGCCAGCACCATCTCGGGACAGGGCTACAATGAGCAGTTCTTC.

The V gene is TRBV28, the J gene TRBJ1-4; a weak D match, TRBD1 (5 bases). Germline loops: CDR1 MDHEN, CDR2 SYDVKM. V was pared by 6 bases and J by 8 bases, with 16 bases between. CDR3 length equals 14 residues. The DNA for the CDR3 is TGTGCCAGCAGGGACTTGATGGGGGAAGAAAAACTGTTTTTT. It is translated as CASRDLMGEEKLFF.

This clone was found once. The chain has TRBV18 and TRBJ2-3, with 13 bases identical to TRBD2. The germline gives CDR1 KGHSH, CDR2 LQKENI. The CDR3 runs 16 residues. J gave up 4 bases and V 6 bases, and 7 bases lay outside the gene matches. The CDR3 protein is CASSPGLAGLPDTQYF. In DNA form, the CDR3 reads TGTGCCAGCTCCCCGGGACTAGCGGGGCTACCAGATACGCAGTATTTT.

This rearrangement joins TRBV3-1 (or the pseudogene TRBV3-2) to TRBJ2-5; possible D gene TRBD2, 6 bases. The CDR3 has 15 residues. Looked up from germline, CDR1 is LGHDT and CDR2 is YNNKEL (reference sequence). Trimming took off 4 bases at V and 5 bases at J, with 17 bases between the two ends. The CDR3 protein is CASSLLGGTRETQYF. In DNA, the CDR3 is TGTGCCAGCAGCCTTCTGGGGGGTACGAGGGAGACCCAGTACTTC.

This clone has only a few counts. The chain recombines TRBV29-1 with TRBJ2-2; D is ambiguous. Deletions cut 2 bases from V and 1 base from J, with 5 bases between. CDR3 length: 13 residues. CDR1 and CDR2 from the germline V gene are SQVTM and ANQGSEA. The CDR3 is CSVERQNTGELFF. As DNA, the CDR3 is TGCAGCGTTGAACGGCAGAACACCGGGGAGCTGTTTTTT.

V usage is TRBV6-5 and J usage is TRBJ2-7, with D possibly TRBD1 on 6 matching bases. Germline V gene lookup returns CDR1 MNHEY and CDR2 SVGAGI. V dropped 5 bases and J dropped 6 bases, with 11 bases sitting between them. The CDR3 loop spans 12 amino acids. CDR3 in amino acids: CASSRTVGEQYF. As DNA, the CDR3 is TGTGCCAGCAGTCGGACAGTTGGCGAGCAGTACTTC.

The chain employs TRBV18 and TRBJ1-5; 8 nucleotides line up with TRBD1. V shed 6 bases and J 7 bases; nucleotides not matched to a gene: 8. This CDR3 is 14 amino acids long. In germline, CDR1 is KGHSH, CDR2 LQKENI. The DNA of the CDR3 is TGTGCCAGCTCTCTCGGACAGGGAATCCAGCCCCAGCATTTT. Its protein product is CASSLGQGIQPQHF.

V usage is TRBV7-9 and J usage is TRBJ2-5; D is uncertain. The V gene's germline CDR1 is SEHNR and CDR2 FQNEAQ (reference sequence). With 11 bases removed from V and 1 base from J, the gap between germline ends came to 8 bases. The CDR3 totals 11 residues. CDR3 bases: TGTGCCGCAGGTTTCCAAGAGACCCAGTACTTC. Protein: CAAGFQETQYF. The full variable domain, with the rest looked up from reference TRBV7-9 and TRBJ2-5, is DTGVSQNPRHKITKRGQNVTFRCDPISEHNRLYWYRQTLGQGPEFLTYFQNEAQLEKSRLLSDRFSAERPKGSFSTLEIQRTEQGDSAMYLCAAGFQETQYFGPGTRLLVL.

The J gene is TRBJ1-3, the V gene TRBV9; D gene ambiguous. The CDR3 spans 11 residues. V lost 4 bases, J lost 4 bases, and 3 bases lay in between. CDR1 and CDR2 from the germline V gene are SGDLS and YYNGEE. CDR3 sequence (DNA): TGTGCCAGCAGCCCAGGAAACACCATATATTTT. Encoded protein: CASSPGNTIYF.

The V call is TRBV4-3, the J call TRBJ2-7; D is perhaps TRBD2 (6 bases). Trimming took 2 bases from V and 2 from J, leaving 7 bases between them. Germline CDR1 reads LGHNA; CDR2 reads YSLEER. The CDR3 consists of 13 residues. The DNA of the CDR3 is TGCGCCAGCAGCCAATGGGAGGCCTACGAGCAGTACTTC. Protein sequence: CASSQWEAYEQYF.

The genes are TRBV7-9 and TRBJ1-1; D gene unclear. Germline CDR1 SEHNR, CDR2 FQNEAQ (reference sequence). Trimming shortened V by 7 bases and J by 3 bases, and 15 bases separated the two germline ends. This CDR3 has 14 amino acids. CDR3 sequence (DNA): TGTGCCAGCACCCCTACCGGGATTGACACTGAAGCTTTCTTT. This encodes CASTPTGIDTEAFF.

V and J are TRBV5-1 and TRBJ1-5, with D possibly matching TRBD1 (6 bases). V was shortened by 0 bases and J by 1 base, with 14 bases between the two germline ends. Per germline, CDR1 SGHRS and CDR2 YFSETQ. This CDR3 has 17 amino acids. The CDR3 spells CASSLVPGAGSNQPQHF. The CDR3 DNA sequence: TGCGCCAGCAGCTTGGTACCGGGGGCGGGGAGCAATCAGCCCCAGCATTTT. The full variable domain, rest sourced from reference TRBV5-1 and TRBJ1-5, is KAGVTQTPRYLIKTRGQQVTLSCSPISGHRSVSWYQQTPGQGLQFLFEYFSETQRNKGNFPGRFSGRQFSNSRSEMNVSTLELGDSALYLCASSLVPGAGSNQPQHFGDGTRLSIL.

The V gene is TRBV30, the J gene TRBJ2-5; D perhaps matches TRBD1 (6 bases). CDR1 is GTSNPN and CDR2 is SVGIG in the germline V gene (reference sequence). V was shortened by 1 base and J by 2 bases, with 14 bases between the two germline ends. The CDR3 runs 15 residues. Here the CDR3 DNA reads TGTGCCTGGAGTGAGACAAGGGGGATACAAGAGACCCAGTACTTC. Translation: CAWSETRGIQETQYF.

The chain is built from TRBV27 and TRBJ1-2, with TRBD1 matching 7 bases. The CDR3 contains 13 residues. Per germline, CDR1 MNHEY and CDR2 SMNVEV (reference sequence). Trimming removed 6 bases from V and 0 bases from J; junction bases left unmatched: 1. The CDR3 spells CASRGTANYGYTF. CDR3 DNA sequence: TGTGCCAGCAGGGGGACAGCTAACTATGGCTACACCTTC.

The chain carries TRBV30 and TRBJ1-5; no reliable D call. With 1 base removed from V and 5 bases from J, the gap between germline ends came to 9 bases. This CDR3 is 13 amino acids long. Germline loops: CDR1 GTSNPN, CDR2 SVGIG (reference sequence). Written as DNA, the CDR3 is TGTGCCTGGAGTGGTGGTCAGGATCAGCCCCAGCATTTT. Protein: CAWSGGQDQPQHF.

The rearrangement joins TRBV24-1 to TRBJ1-2; D may be TRBD1 (5 bases). The CDR3 spans 15 residues. Trimming stripped 5 bases from V and 0 bases from J, with 12 bases between. The germline V gene encodes CDR1 KGHDR and CDR2 SFDVKD. The CDR3 nucleotides are TGTGCCACCAGTGCCCTCGGACAAGCTAACTATGGCTACACCTTC. As protein: CATSALGQANYGYTF.

This clone came up a few times. J is TRBJ1-2 and V is TRBV10-3; possibly TRBD1 for D (5 bases). This CDR3 has 14 amino acids. V lost 10 bases and J 2 bases, leaving 17 bases between the germline ends. Germline V gene lookup returns CDR1 ENHRY and CDR2 SYGVKD. The CDR3 DNA reads TGTGCCACCAAGGGGTCTGGATCCAACTATGGCTACACCTTC. It codes for CATKGSGSNYGYTF.

The rearrangement uses TRBV29-1 and TRBJ2-5; the D gene is possibly TRBD1 (6 bases). V shed 2 bases and J shed 2 bases, with 12 bases lying between them. Germline CDR1 and CDR2: SQVTM and ANQGSEA. This CDR3 is built from 14 residues. The CDR3 bases are TGCAGCGTTGAATTGGGGGCGAGTCAAGAGACCCAGTACTTC. The encoded protein is CSVELGASQETQYF.

The chain is built from TRBV27 and TRBJ1-2, with D unresolved. V was trimmed by 0 bases and J by 2 bases, leaving 13 bases between them. This CDR3 is built from 16 residues. CDR1 and CDR2 (germline): MNHEY, SMNVEV (reference sequence). The chain's CDR3 is CASSLSRHPSNYGYTF. In DNA form, the CDR3 reads TGTGCCAGCAGTTTATCCAGGCACCCCTCAAACTATGGCTACACCTTC.

The chain recombines TRBV2 with TRBJ2-1; D may match TRBD1 or TRBD2 (6 bases each). CDR3 length: 15 amino acids. Germline CDR1 SNHLY, CDR2 FYNNEI. V was trimmed by 4 bases and J by 3 bases, leaving 13 bases between them. CDR3 in DNA: TGTGCCAGCAGTGGGGGGGCCTCATTCTACAATGAGCAGTTCTTC. It translates to CASSGGASFYNEQFF.

V is TRBV4-1 and J is TRBJ2-4; the D gene is possibly TRBD1 (5 bases). The CDR3 loop spans 14 amino acids. Trimming removed 2 bases at V and 4 bases at J, with 9 bases between. Germline lookup yields CDR1 MGHRA and CDR2 YSYEKL. CDR3 protein: CASSQQGSKNIQYF. CDR3 bases: TGCGCCAGCAGCCAACAGGGTTCAAAAAACATTCAGTACTTC.

This chain joins TRBV6-5 and TRBJ2-7; tentative D call: TRBD2 (5 bases). CDR1 is MNHEY, CDR2 SVGAGI, per germline. The CDR3 covers 13 residues. Trimming took off 6 bases at V and 1 base at J, with 10 bases between the two ends. CDR3 residues: CASRSGPSYEQYF. CDR3 sequence (DNA): TGTGCCAGCAGGAGCGGACCGTCCTACGAGCAGTACTTC.

This sequence joins TRBV6-5 and TRBJ1-4, with D hard to call. This CDR3 contains 11 residues. Germline CDR1 is MNHEY and CDR2 is SVGAGI. V dropped 5 bases and J dropped 8 bases, with 6 bases sitting between them. This CDR3 is CASSSREKLFF. DNA of the CDR3: TGTGCCAGCAGTAGCCGGGAAAAACTGTTTTTT.

The genes are TRBV30 and TRBJ2-5; tentatively, D is TRBD1 (5 bases). With 2 bases removed from V and 5 bases from J, the gap between germline ends came to 12 bases. This CDR3 region has 13 residues. In germline, CDR1 is GTSNPN, CDR2 SVGIG (reference sequence). DNA for the CDR3: TGTGCCTGGAGTACTGGGGCTAAGGAGACCCAGTACTTC. The encoded protein is CAWSTGAKETQYF.

The chain employs TRBV6-5 and TRBJ2-5; 8 bases agree with TRBD2. Germline assignment: CDR1 MNHEY and CDR2 SVGAGI. CDR3 length: 15 residues. Trimming at V came to 5 bases and at J to 4 bases, leaving 9 bases not matched to a gene. CDR3 in amino acids: CASSRGASGGETQYF. Written as DNA, the CDR3 is TGTGCCAGCAGTCGAGGGGCCAGCGGGGGAGAGACCCAGTACTTC.

The gene calls are TRBV5-4 and TRBJ1-2, with a tentative D call TRBD1 (6 bases). Germline loops: CDR1 SGHNT, CDR2 YYREEE (reference sequence). Trimming shortened V by 3 bases and J by 7 bases, and 16 bases separated the two germline ends. The CDR3 consists of 14 residues. CDR3 in amino acids: CASSYLQGGGGYTF. In DNA, the CDR3 is TGTGCCAGCAGCTACCTACAGGGAGGCGGTGGCTACACCTTC.